This is a list of T cell receptor beta chains from one sample in a study of cytomegalovirus exposure and HLA in healthy donors. The method was immunoSEQ multiplex PCR; TCRdb's version includes in-frame clones alone and lacks a portion of them. The table has about 170,000 clones, 73% seen once. The specimen was PBMCs. These receptors all stem from a woman younger than 30 in good health and CMV-seropositive. The CDR3 runs from the conserved cysteine through the conserved F or W. A D gene is named only where the DNA matches it firmly. A row's size may be missing; if present it is once, few, many or a size class.

abundance	j_gene	v_gene	d_gene	CDR3aa	CDR3nt
few	TRBJ2-7	TRBV6-6	TRBD1	CASRQGTGRYEQYF	TGTGCCAGCAGACAGGGGACAGGTCGGTACGAGCAGTACTTC
-	TRBJ1-5	TRBV6-1	-	CASSDWGRDSNQPQHF	TGTGCCAGCAGTGATTGGGGCAGGGATAGCAATCAGCCCCAGCATTTT
-	TRBJ2-1	TRBV6-4	TRBD1	CASSPTWDSHNEQFF	TGTGCCAGCAGTCCGACTTGGGACAGTCACAATGAGCAGTTCTTC
-	TRBJ2-2	TRBV7-9	-	CASSLVEGPTGELFF	TGTGCCAGCAGCTTAGTGGAGGGCCCCACCGGGGAGCTGTTTTTT
-	TRBJ2-5	TRBV9	TRBD2	CASSVGRGQETQYF	TGTGCCAGCAGCGTAGGGCGGGGGCAAGAGACCCAGTACTTC
-	TRBJ2-2	TRBV7-2	TRBD1	CASSPRQGANTGELFF	TGTGCCAGCAGCCCGCGACAGGGGGCAAACACCGGGGAGCTGTTTTTT
-	TRBJ2-7	TRBV6-1	TRBD1	CASRTGQGYEQYF	TGTGCCAGCAGAACAGGACAGGGATACGAGCAGTACTTC
-	TRBJ2-7	TRBV4-3	-	CASSFSMDSSYEQYF	TGCGCCAGCAGCTTCTCGATGGACAGCTCCTACGAGCAGTACTTC
-	TRBJ1-6	TRBV19	-	CASSIIDNSPLHF	TGTGCCAGTAGTATTATTGATAATTCACCCCTCCACTTT
-	TRBJ2-5	TRBV10-3	TRBD2	CAISDPGTSGETQYF	TGTGCCATCAGTGACCCAGGGACTAGTGGTGAGACCCAGTACTTC
-	TRBJ1-2	TRBV6-5	-	CASSYSGNGGSYGYTF	TGTGCCAGCAGTTACTCGGGAAACGGGGGTTCTTATGGCTACACCTTC
-	TRBJ1-4	TRBV10-3	-	CAISESPATNEKLFF	TGTGCCATCAGTGAGTCGCCGGCAACTAATGAAAAACTGTTTTTT
-	TRBJ2-5	TRBV5-1	TRBD1	CASSLGGQGFQETQYF	TGCGCCAGCAGCTTGGGGGGACAGGGGTTCCAAGAGACCCAGTACTTC
-	TRBJ1-1	TRBV11-1	-	CASSFGLITEAFF	TGTGCCAGCAGCTTCGGACTAATCACTGAAGCTTTCTTT
-	TRBJ2-5	TRBV2	-	CASKGQSQETQYF	TGTGCCAGCAAAGGACAGTCTCAAGAGACCCAGTACTTC
-	TRBJ1-1	TRBV25-1	TRBD1	CASSAPTGDTEAFF	TGTGCCAGCAGTGCCCCGACAGGGGACACTGAAGCTTTCTTT
-	TRBJ2-1	TRBV9	TRBD2	CASSRRWRGGVNEQFF	TGTGCCAGCAGCCGACGGTGGCGGGGGGGAGTGAATGAGCAGTTCTTC
few	TRBJ2-3	TRBV5-1	TRBD2	CASSLESGDVDTQYF	TGCGCCAGCAGCTTGGAAAGCGGGGATGTAGATACGCAGTATTTT
-	TRBJ2-3	TRBV5-1	TRBD1	CASSTRQGGTDTQYF	TGCGCCAGCAGCACACGACAGGGGGGGACAGATACGCAGTATTTT
-	TRBJ1-5	TRBV7-2	TRBD1	CASSLVATQGRQPQHF	TGTGCCAGCAGCTTAGTAGCAACACAGGGGAGACAGCCCCAGCATTTT
-	TRBJ1-1	TRBV6-5	-	CASSSWTAGYEAFF	TGTGCCAGCAGTAGCTGGACGGCGGGGTATGAAGCTTTCTTT
-	TRBJ2-1	TRBV11-2	-	CASSLGGGQTYNEQFF	TGTGCCAGCAGCCTTGGGGGTGGACAGACCTACAATGAGCAGTTCTTC
-	TRBJ1-4	TRBV27	-	CASRNRVYEKLFF	TGTGCCAGCAGAAACAGGGTATATGAAAAACTGTTTTTT
once	TRBJ2-2	TRBV11-3	-	CASSVQLGPPGELFF	TGTGCCAGCAGCGTCCAACTAGGCCCCCCCGGGGAGCTGTTTTTT
-	TRBJ2-3	TRBV5-1	TRBD2	CASSSGLAEVTQYF	TGCGCCAGCAGCTCTGGACTAGCTGAGGTTACGCAGTATTTT
-	TRBJ1-1	TRBV4-3	-	CASSQDDRNTEAFF	TGCGCCAGCAGCCAAGATGACAGGAACACTGAAGCTTTCTTT
-	TRBJ2-1	TRBV2	TRBD1	CASQGQGVGEQFF	TGTGCCAGCCAGGGACAGGGGGTAGGTGAGCAGTTCTTC
-	TRBJ2-5	TRBV7-2	-	CASSKQVLGETQYF	TGTGCCAGCAGCAAACAGGTTCTGGGAGAGACCCAGTACTTC
-	TRBJ2-7	TRBV27	TRBD1	CASSPGQGAYEQYF	TGTGCCAGCAGCCCCGGACAGGGGGCTTACGAGCAGTACTTC
few	TRBJ2-3	TRBV7-3	-	CASSSGLPDTQYF	TGTGCCAGCAGCTCGGGACTTCCAGATACGCAGTATTTT
-	TRBJ2-7	TRBV6-5	TRBD1	CASKPRQGSYEQYF	TGTGCCAGCAAACCTAGACAGGGGAGCTACGAGCAGTACTTC
-	TRBJ1-1	TRBV5-6	-	CASSWAGVFTEAFF	TGTGCCAGCAGCTGGGCAGGGGTTTTCACAGAAGCTTTCTTT
-	TRBJ1-1	TRBV19	TRBD1	CASSPRQGLNTEAFF	TGTGCCAGTAGTCCACGACAGGGACTGAACACTGAAGCTTTCTTT
-	TRBJ2-7	TRBV28	TRBD1	CASSLSLTGNYEQYF	TGTGCCAGCAGTTTATCCCTGACAGGGAACTACGAGCAGTACTTC
few	TRBJ2-2	TRBV7-2	TRBD1	CASSLGGQGRVGELFF	TGTGCCAGCAGCTTAGGGGGACAGGGGCGAGTCGGGGAGCTGTTTTTT
few	TRBJ1-2	TRBV6-1	TRBD1	CASYRDRGNGYTF	TGTGCCAGCTACAGGGACAGAGGAAATGGCTACACCTTC
once	TRBJ1-4	TRBV9	-	CASSVPIRGGNEKLFF	TGTGCCAGCAGCGTCCCGATACGGGGGGGGAATGAAAAACTGTTTTTT
-	TRBJ1-1	TRBV11-2	-	CASSIGGWGAEAFF	TGTGCCAGCAGCATCGGGGGTTGGGGGGCTGAAGCTTTCTTT
-	TRBJ2-5	TRBV5-1	TRBD1	CASSAHQGAQETQYF	TGCGCCAGCAGCGCCCACCAGGGGGCCCAAGAGACCCAGTACTTC
-	TRBJ2-5	TRBV9	TRBD1	CASSDRGAGGETQYF	TGTGCCAGCAGCGACAGGGGGGCTGGGGGAGAGACCCAGTACTTC
few	TRBJ2-3	TRBV2	-	CASSGLAPDTQYF	TGTGCCAGCAGTGGACTGGCTCCAGATACGCAGTATTTT
-	TRBJ2-7	TRBV29-1	-	CSAARAGASDEQYF	TGCAGCGCTGCGAGGGCAGGGGCGTCGGATGAGCAGTACTTC
few	TRBJ1-2	TRBV9	TRBD1	CASSVSGGQRGYTF	TGTGCCAGCAGCGTATCAGGGGGACAACGGGGCTACACCTTC
-	TRBJ2-1	TRBV10-2	-	CASSESISREQFF	TGCGCCAGCAGTGAGTCGATTTCCAGGGAGCAGTTCTTC
-	TRBJ1-2	TRBV6-4	-	CASSDSPDSGGYTF	TGTGCCAGCAGTGACTCGCCAGACTCAGGGGGCTACACCTTC
-	TRBJ1-6	TRBV19	TRBD1	CASSIEYSGTGVRFYNSPLHF	TGTGCCAGTAGTATAGAATACTCCGGGACAGGGGTGAGGTTCTATAATTCACCCCTCCACTTT
-	TRBJ2-5	TRBV19	-	CASSIGLQETQYF	TGTGCCAGTAGTATAGGCCTACAAGAGACCCAGTACTTC
-	TRBJ1-4	TRBV6-5	TRBD1	CASTASQGALEKLFF	TGTGCCAGCACTGCATCACAGGGGGCGCTTGAAAAACTGTTTTTT